The clone carrying this T cell receptor beta chain has only a few counts. Its antigen is as yet unknown. One entry per CDR3 protein results from TCRdb running MiXCR on the RT-PCR reads. This table has 700,000 to 900,000 distinct CDR3 sequences, 21% appearing once. The data are from a study of response to subunit inactivated influenza vaccine. General study results and limits: Each seasonal influenza vaccination recruits few new T cells, the authors suggested.

The germline V gene encodes CDR1 DFQATT and CDR2 SNEGSKA (reference sequence). The CDR3 is made up of 13 amino acids. Germline trimming cut 5 bases from V and 4 bases from J; bases unmatched to any gene: 5. Sample: PBMCs from blood, taken roughly 5 days after vaccination. The sequence was obtained from a man between 45 and 60 years old who received an inactivated influenza vaccine. The chain uses TRBV20-1 and TRBJ1-5, with 7 bases lining up with TRBD1. CDR3 residues: CSAGTVWNQPQHF. CDR3 coding DNA: TGCAGTGCTGGGACAGTTTGGAATCAGCCCCAGCATTTT.